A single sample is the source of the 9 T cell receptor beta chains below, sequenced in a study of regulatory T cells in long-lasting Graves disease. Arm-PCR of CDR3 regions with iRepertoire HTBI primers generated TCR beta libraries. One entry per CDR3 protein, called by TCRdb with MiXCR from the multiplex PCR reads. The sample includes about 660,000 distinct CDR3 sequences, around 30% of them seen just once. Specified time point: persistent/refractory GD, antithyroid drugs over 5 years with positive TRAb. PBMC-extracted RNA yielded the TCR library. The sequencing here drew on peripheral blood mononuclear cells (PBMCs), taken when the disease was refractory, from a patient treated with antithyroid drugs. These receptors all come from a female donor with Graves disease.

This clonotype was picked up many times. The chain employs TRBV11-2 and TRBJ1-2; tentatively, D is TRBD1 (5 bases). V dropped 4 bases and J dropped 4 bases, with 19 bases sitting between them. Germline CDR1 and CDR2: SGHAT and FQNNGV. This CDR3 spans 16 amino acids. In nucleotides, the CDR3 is TGTGCCAGCAGCTCCACCCCGGCGGCAGGGACCTATGGCTACACCTTC. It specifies CASSSTPAAGTYGYTF.

This chain's CDR3 is CATHRAGRSYSPLHF. Here the CDR3 DNA reads TGTGCCACTCACCGGGCCGGACGGAGTTATTCACCCCTCCACTTT. The chain employs TRBV6-2 or TRBV6-3 and TRBJ1-6; D is uncertain. The CDR3 runs to 15 residues. Germline assignment: CDR1 MNHEY and CDR2 SVGEGT. The V end lost 10 bases, the J end lost 8 bases, and 21 bases lay between the germline ends.

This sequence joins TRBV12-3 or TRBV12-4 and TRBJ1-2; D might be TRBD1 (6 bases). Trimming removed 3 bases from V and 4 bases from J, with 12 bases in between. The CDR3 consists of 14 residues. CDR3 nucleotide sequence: TGTGCCAGCAGTTTCGGAGACAGGCCCTATGGCTACACCTTC. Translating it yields CASSFGDRPYGYTF.

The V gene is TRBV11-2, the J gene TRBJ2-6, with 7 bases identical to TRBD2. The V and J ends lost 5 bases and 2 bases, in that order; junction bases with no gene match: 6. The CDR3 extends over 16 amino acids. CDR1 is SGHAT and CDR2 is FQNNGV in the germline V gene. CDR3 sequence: CASSPPRGAGANVLTF. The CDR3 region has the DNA TGTGCCAGCAGCCCACCACGGGGGGCTGGGGCCAACGTCCTGACTTTC.

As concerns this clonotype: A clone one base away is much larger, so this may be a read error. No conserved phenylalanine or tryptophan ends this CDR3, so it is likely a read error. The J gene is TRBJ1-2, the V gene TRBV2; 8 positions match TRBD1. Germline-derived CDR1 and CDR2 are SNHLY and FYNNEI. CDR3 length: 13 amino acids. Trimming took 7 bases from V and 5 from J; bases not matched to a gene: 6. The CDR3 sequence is CASIENRGYGYTS. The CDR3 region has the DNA TGTGCCAGCATCGAAAACAGGGGGTATGGCTACACCTCC.

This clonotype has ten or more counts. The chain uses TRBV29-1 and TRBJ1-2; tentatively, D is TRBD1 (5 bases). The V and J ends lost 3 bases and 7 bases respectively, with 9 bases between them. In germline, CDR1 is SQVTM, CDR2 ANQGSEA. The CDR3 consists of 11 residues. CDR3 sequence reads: CSVDPGIGYTF. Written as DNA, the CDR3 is TGCAGCGTTGACCCAGGGATTGGCTACACCTTC.

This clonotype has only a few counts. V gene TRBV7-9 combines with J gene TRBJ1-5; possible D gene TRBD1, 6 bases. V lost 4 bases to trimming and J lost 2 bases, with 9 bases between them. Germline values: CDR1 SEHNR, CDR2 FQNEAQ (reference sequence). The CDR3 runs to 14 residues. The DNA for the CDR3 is TGTGCCAGCAGCTGGGACACGGGCAATCAGCCCCAGCATTTT. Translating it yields CASSWDTGNQPQHF. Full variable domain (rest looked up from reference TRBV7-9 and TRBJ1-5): DTGVSQNPRHKITKRGQNVTFRCDPISEHNRLYWYRQTLGQGPEFLTYFQNEAQLEKSRLLSDRFSAERPKGSFSTLEIQRTEQGDSAMYLCASSWDTGNQPQHFGDGTRLSIL.

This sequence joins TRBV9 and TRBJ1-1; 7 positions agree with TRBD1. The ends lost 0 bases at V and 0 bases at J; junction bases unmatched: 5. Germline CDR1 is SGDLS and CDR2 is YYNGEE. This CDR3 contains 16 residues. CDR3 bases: TGTGCCAGCAGCGTAGACAGGGGAGGGGTGAACACTGAAGCTTTCTTT. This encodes CASSVDRGGVNTEAFF.

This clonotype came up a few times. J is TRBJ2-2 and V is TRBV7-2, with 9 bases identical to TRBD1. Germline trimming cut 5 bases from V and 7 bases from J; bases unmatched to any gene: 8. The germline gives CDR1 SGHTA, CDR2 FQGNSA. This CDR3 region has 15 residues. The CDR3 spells CASSPHRGQGGELFF. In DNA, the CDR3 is TGTGCCAGCAGCCCACACAGGGGGCAAGGCGGGGAGCTGTTTTTT. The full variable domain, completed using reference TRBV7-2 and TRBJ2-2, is GAGVSQSPSNKVTEKGKDVELRCDPISGHTALYWYRQSLGQGLEFLIYFQGNSAPDKSGLPSDRFSAERTGGSVSTLTIQRTQQEDSAVYLCASSPHRGQGGELFFGEGSRLTVL.